This TCR beta chain came from a study of blood T cell repertoires in COVID-19. The wider study: Italy, Spain and the United States were the sources of the convalescent and acute COVID-19 samples.

Recruitment covered 20 to 25 US areas and drew participants whose ages spanned about 18 to 90 years. Either two negative PCRs, clearance, or symptom resolution qualified Cohort 3 donors as recovered. Original data processing: How many nucleated cells were present was estimated from reference gene primer amplification. TCRdb keeps only in-frame clones here, not all; method: immunoSEQ multiplex PCR. The DNA was the basis for D and trimming; V, J and clone size are from that table. The profile shows fewer than 400,000 clones, around nine tenths of them singletons. The V end lost 4 bases, the J end lost 0 bases, and 19 bases lay between the germline ends. The CDR3 length is 16 residues. Looked up from germline, CDR1 is SQVTM and CDR2 is ANQGSEA.

This sequence joins TRBV29-1 and TRBJ2-7; perhaps TRBD2 as D (6 bases). The sequence was collected from a woman aged 25 to 45 who had recovered from COVID-19. The sample comprised PBMCs or T cells enriched from blood (not recorded which). DNA of the CDR3: TGCAGCGTTGGGGGGGTCTTTGGCAGCGCCTCCTACGAGCAGTACTTC. Protein sequence: CSVGGVFGSASYEQYF.